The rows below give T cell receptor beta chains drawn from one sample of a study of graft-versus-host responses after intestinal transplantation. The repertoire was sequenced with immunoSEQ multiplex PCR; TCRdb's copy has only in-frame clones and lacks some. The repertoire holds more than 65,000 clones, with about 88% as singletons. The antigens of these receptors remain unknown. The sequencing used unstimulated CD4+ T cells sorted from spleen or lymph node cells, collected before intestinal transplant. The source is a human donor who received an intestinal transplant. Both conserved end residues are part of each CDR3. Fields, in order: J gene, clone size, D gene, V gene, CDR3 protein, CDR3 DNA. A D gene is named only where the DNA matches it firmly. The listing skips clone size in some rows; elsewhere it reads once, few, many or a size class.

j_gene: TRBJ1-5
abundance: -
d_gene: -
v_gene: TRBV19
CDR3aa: CASSMSSRDQPQHF
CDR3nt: TGTGCCAGTAGTATGTCTTCCAGGGATCAGCCCCAGCATTTT

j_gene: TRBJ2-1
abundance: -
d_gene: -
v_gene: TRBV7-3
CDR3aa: CASRSTTVDEQFF
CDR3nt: TGTGCCAGCAGGTCGACTACGGTGGATGAGCAGTTCTTC

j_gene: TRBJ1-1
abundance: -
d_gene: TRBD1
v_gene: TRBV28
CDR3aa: CASKPGQGGVTEAFF
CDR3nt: TGTGCCAGCAAACCGGGACAGGGCGGGGTAACTGAAGCTTTCTTT

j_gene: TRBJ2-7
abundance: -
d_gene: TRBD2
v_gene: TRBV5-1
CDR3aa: CASSLTGTSGRYEQYF
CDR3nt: TGCGCCAGCAGCTTGACGGGGACTAGCGGGAGGTACGAGCAGTACTTC

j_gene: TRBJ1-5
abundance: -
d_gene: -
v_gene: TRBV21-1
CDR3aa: CASSRKQVGSNQPQHF
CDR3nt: TGTGCCAGCAGCAGAAAACAGGTGGGCAGCAATCAGCCCCAGCATTTT

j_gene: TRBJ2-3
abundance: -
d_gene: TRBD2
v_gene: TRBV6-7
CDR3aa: CASSYSRLAGGVDTQYF
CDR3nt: TGTGCCAGCAGTTACTCGAGACTAGCGGGAGGAGTAGATACGCAGTATTTT

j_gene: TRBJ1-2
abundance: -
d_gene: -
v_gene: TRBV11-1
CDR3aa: CASSLGTDYGYTF
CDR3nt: TGTGCCAGCAGCTTAGGGACAGACTATGGCTACACCTTC

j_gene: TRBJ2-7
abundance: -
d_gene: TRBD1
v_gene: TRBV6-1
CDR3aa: CASSRTGVDEQYF
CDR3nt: TGTGCCAGCAGTAGGACAGGGGTGGACGAGCAGTACTTC

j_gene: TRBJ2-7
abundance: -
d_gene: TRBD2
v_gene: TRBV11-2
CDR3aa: CASSLLPGGDLGEQYF
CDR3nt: TGTGCCAGCAGCTTACTCCCTGGGGGGGATTTAGGGGAGCAGTACTTC

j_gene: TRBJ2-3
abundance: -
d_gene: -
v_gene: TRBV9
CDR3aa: CASSVGASPSTDTQYF
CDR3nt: TGTGCCAGCAGCGTGGGGGCCTCGCCTAGCACAGATACGCAGTATTTT

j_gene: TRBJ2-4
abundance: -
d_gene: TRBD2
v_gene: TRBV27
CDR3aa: CAILIVAGGMSKNIQYF
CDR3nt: TGTGCCATCCTTATAGTAGCGGGGGGGATGTCCAAAAACATTCAGTACTTC

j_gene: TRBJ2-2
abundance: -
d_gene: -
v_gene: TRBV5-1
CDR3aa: CASSLRSTGELFF
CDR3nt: TGCGCCAGCAGCTTGCGCAGCACCGGGGAGCTGTTTTTT

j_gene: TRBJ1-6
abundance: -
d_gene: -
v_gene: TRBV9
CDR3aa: CASSEDGGALNSPLHF
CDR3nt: TGTGCCAGCAGCGAAGATGGGGGCGCCTTAAATTCACCCCTCCACTTT

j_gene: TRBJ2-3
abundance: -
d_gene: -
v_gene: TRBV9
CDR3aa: CASSVTLNTDTQYF
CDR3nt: TGTGCCAGCAGCGTGACATTAAACACAGATACGCAGTATTTT

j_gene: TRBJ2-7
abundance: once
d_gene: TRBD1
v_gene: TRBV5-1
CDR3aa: CASSLEDREYEQYF
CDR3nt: TGCGCCAGCAGCTTGGAGGACAGGGAGTACGAGCAGTACTTC

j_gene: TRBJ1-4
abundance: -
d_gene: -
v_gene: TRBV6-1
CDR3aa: CASSVSWRVGANEKLFF
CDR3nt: TGTGCCAGCAGTGTAAGCTGGAGGGTTGGGGCTAATGAAAAACTGTTTTTT

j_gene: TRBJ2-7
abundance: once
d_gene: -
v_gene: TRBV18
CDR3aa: CASSPGQTYEQYF
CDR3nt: TGTGCCAGCTCACCTGGCCAGACCTACGAGCAGTACTTC

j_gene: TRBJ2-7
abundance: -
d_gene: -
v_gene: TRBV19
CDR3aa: CASSMPDRNYEQYF
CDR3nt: TGTGCCAGTAGTATGCCCGACAGGAACTACGAGCAGTACTTC

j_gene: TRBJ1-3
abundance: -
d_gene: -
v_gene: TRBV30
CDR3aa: CAWNQFSGNTIYF
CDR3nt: TGTGCCTGGAATCAGTTCTCTGGAAACACCATATATTTT

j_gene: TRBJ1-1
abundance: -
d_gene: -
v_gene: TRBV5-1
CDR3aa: CASSLEAQGRDTEAFF
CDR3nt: TGCGCCAGCAGCTTGGAGGCTCAGGGTAGGGACACTGAAGCTTTCTTT

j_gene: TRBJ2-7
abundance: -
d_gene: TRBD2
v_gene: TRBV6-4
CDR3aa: CASSDPPLAGVWPTYEQYF
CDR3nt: TGTGCCAGCAGTGACCCGCCACTAGCGGGAGTTTGGCCAACCTACGAGCAGTACTTC

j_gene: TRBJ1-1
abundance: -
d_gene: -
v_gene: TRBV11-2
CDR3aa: CASSLKQTNTEAFF
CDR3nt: TGTGCCAGCAGCCTCAAACAGACGAACACTGAAGCTTTCTTT

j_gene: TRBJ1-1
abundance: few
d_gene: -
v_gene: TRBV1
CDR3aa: CTSSQKGGQPEAFF
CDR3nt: TGCACCAGCAGCCAAAAAGGGGGACAACCTGAAGCTTTCTTT

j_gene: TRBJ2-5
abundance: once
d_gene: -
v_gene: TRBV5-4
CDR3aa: CASSAGRGVEEYF
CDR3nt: TGTGCCAGCAGCGCGGGGAGGGGGGTAGAGGAGTACTTC

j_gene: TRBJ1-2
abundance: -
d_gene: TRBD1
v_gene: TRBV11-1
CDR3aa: CASSPQGAVGYTF
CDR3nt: TGTGCCAGCAGCCCACAGGGGGCGGTTGGCTACACCTTC

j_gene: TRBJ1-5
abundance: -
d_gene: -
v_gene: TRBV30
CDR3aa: CAWSVSENQPQHF
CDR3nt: TGTGCCTGGAGTGTGTCAGAAAATCAGCCCCAGCATTTT

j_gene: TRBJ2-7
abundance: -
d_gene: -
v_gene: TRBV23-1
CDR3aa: CASSQSRERRAKPYEQYF
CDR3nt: TGCGCCAGCAGTCAATCTAGGGAGCGGCGTGCGAAACCCTACGAGCAGTACTTC

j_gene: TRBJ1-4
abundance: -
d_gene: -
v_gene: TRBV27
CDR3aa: CASSLVVGGEKLFF
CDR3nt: TGTGCCAGCAGTTTAGTGGTGGGGGGAGAAAAACTGTTTTTT

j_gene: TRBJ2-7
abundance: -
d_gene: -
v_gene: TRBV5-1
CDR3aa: CASSLGELYEQYF
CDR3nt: TGCGCCAGCAGCTTGGGTGAGCTCTACGAGCAGTACTTC

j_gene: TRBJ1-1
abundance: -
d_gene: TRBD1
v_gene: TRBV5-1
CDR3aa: CASSVPGQGSTEAFF
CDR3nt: TGCGCCAGCAGCGTCCCGGGACAGGGGAGCACTGAAGCTTTCTTT

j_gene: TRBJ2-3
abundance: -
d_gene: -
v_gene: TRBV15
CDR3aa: CATSRGSGGRDTQYF
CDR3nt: TGTGCCACCAGCAGAGGATCGGGGGGCAGAGATACGCAGTATTTT

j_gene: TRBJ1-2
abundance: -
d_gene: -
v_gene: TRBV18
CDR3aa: CASSPQSNRELGYTF
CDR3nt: TGTGCCAGCTCACCCCAATCGAACAGGGAGCTGGGCTACACCTTC

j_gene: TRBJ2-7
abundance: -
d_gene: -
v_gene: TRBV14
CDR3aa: CASRRTGSNSYEQYF
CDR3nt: TGTGCCAGCAGGCGAACAGGGTCTAACTCCTACGAGCAGTACTTC

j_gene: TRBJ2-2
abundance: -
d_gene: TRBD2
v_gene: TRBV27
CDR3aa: CASSLSSGGYTGELFF
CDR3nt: TGTGCCAGCAGTTTGAGCAGCGGGGGCTACACCGGGGAGCTGTTTTTT

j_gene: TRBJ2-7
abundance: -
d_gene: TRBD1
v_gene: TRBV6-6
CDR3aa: CATTDRLTYEQYF
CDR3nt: TGTGCCACCACGGACAGGTTAACCTACGAGCAGTACTTC

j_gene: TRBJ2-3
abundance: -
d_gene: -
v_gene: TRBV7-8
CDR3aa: CASSFPQGSRTDTQYF
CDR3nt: TGTGCCAGCAGCTTCCCCCAGGGTTCGAGGACAGATACGCAGTATTTT

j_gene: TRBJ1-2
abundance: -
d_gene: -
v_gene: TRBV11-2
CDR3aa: CASSLGHKNSGYTF
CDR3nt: TGTGCCAGCAGCTTAGGACACAAAAACTCGGGCTACACCTTC

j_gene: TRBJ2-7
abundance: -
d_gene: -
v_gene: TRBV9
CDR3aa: CASSADSPYEQYF
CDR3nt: TGTGCCAGCAGCGCCGACAGTCCCTACGAGCAGTACTTC

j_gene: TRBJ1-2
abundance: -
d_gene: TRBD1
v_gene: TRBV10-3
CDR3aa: CAISERGQENYGYTF
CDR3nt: TGTGCCATCAGTGAGCGGGGACAGGAGAACTATGGCTACACCTTC